This T cell receptor beta chain was documented in a study of T cell responses to AZD1222 COVID-19 vaccine. The wider study: Pooled samples include second doses given at about 4 or 12 weeks.

Whole-study results and caveats: Among the donors, most were white British and more were female, and clonal diversity was possibly underestimated. A reported finding is that nearly half of spike-specific TCRs target unmutated variant regions.

About this clone itself: Its target is not known.

The data were produced by immunoSEQ multiplex PCR, yet TCRdb's version contains in-frame clones alone and is incomplete. The sample has about 140,000 clones, 80% to 90% seen once. The CDR3 is 8 amino acids. In germline, CDR1 is MDHEN, CDR2 SYDVKM. The TCR originated in an adult in good health. The chain combines TRBV28 with TRBJ2-1; D is uncertain. The source was peripheral blood, collected on day 0 of AZD1222 vaccination. The CDR3 is CGANEQFF. Written as DNA, the CDR3 is TGTGGGGCCAATGAGCAGTTCTTC.